This T cell receptor (beta chain) is from a study of cytomegalovirus exposure and HLA in healthy donors. This clone was detected once. The antigen is undetermined. In the PCR, 60 Vbeta and 13 Jbeta primers were used. Generated by immunoSEQ multiplex PCR, the TCRdb table keeps only in-frame clones and is missing some. The sample has 85,000 to 100,000 clones, about four fifths seen once. Whole-study results and caveats: Overall, under 200 TCR beta chains were annotated as cytomegalovirus-associated. A likely sequencing artifact accounted for one observed cluster of highly shared sequence variants.

The CDR3 loop spans 16 amino acids. CDR1 and CDR2 (germline): SGHRS, YFSETQ. V gave up 5 bases and J gave up 0 bases, with 18 bases separating them. Sequencing input: PBMCs. The V and J genes are TRBV5-1 and TRBJ2-7, with TRBD2 as a possible D gene (6 bases). The clonotype comes from a man under 40 in good health and CMV-seronegative. In DNA, the CDR3 is TGCGCCAGCAGTTCGTCGGCGGGGCCGGGCTCCTACGAGCAGTACTTC. Encoded protein: CASSSSAGPGSYEQYF.